Included here is one T cell receptor (beta chain) sequence, with context. The data are from a study of blood T cell repertoires in COVID-19. Participants, about 18 to 100 years old, spanned some 23 US areas. Using immunoSEQ multiplex PCR, the repertoire was profiled, and TCRdb retains in-frame clones only, with some absent. The table shows almost 200,000 clones, with about 90% occurring only once. Per the germline V gene, CDR1 is MGHRA and CDR2 is YSYEKL. The ends were cut back, 1 base at V and 4 bases at J, with 8 bases in the middle. This CDR3 has 14 residues. This sequence joins TRBV4-1 and TRBJ2-1; D unresolved. Sequenced material: PBMCs or T cells enriched from blood (not recorded which). This clonotype was sampled from a woman aged 18 to 35 who had recovered from COVID-19. The CDR3 nucleotides read TGCGCCAGCAGCCAAGGACTTTTTTACAATGAGCAGTTCTTC. It encodes CASSQGLFYNEQFF.